This is a list of T cell receptor beta chains from one sample in a study of T cell changes during pregnancy in multiple sclerosis. The assay was immunoSEQ multiplex PCR, and TCRdb's table has in-frame clones only and misses some. Of some 96,000 clones in the sample, around 92% were seen once. The material was peripheral blood, obtained after pregnancy. These TCRs come from a female donor with multiple sclerosis, enrolled in a pregnancy study. Each CDR3 is given with its conserved first and last residue. D genes are given only for firm matches. The size entry is marked missing in some rows and otherwise reads once, few, many or a size class.

. | TRBJ2-2 | TRBV6-4 | TRBD2 | CASSPQGGSNTGELFF | TGTGCCAGCAGCCCTCAGGGAGGGTCCAACACCGGGGAGCTGTTTTTT
. | TRBJ2-7 | TRBV28 | . | CASIQLGRSYEQYF | TGTGCCAGCATCCAGCTCGGCAGGTCCTACGAGCAGTACTTC
. | TRBJ1-4 | TRBV30 | TRBD1 | CAQQGYANEKLFF | TGTGCCCAACAGGGGTACGCTAATGAAAAACTGTTTTTT
. | TRBJ2-7 | TRBV9 | . | CASSVTPSRSEQYF | TGTGCCAGCAGCGTAACGCCGTCCCGGAGCGAGCAGTACTTC
. | TRBJ2-7 | TRBV11-1 | TRBD1 | CASSLAGQGKGEQYF | TGTGCCAGCAGCTTAGCAGGACAGGGAAAAGGCGAGCAGTACTTC
. | TRBJ2-3 | TRBV7-3 | TRBD2 | CASSHWGLAADTQYF | TGTGCCAGCAGCCATTGGGGACTAGCTGCAGATACGCAGTATTTT
. | TRBJ2-5 | TRBV2 | TRBD2 | CASTWGLAGGETQYF | TGTGCCAGCACCTGGGGACTAGCGGGAGGAGAGACCCAGTACTTC
. | TRBJ2-3 | TRBV11-3 | . | CASSPAREADTQYF | TGTGCCAGCAGCCCCGCCAGGGAGGCAGATACGCAGTATTTT
. | TRBJ2-2 | TRBV4-2 | . | CASSQEGGQLNTGELFF | TGTGCCAGCAGCCAAGAGGGGGGACAGCTGAACACCGGGGAGCTGTTTTTT
. | TRBJ2-7 | TRBV18 | . | CASSPQGHLTAYEQYF | TGTGCCAGCTCACCTCAGGGGCACCTTACAGCCTACGAGCAGTACTTC
. | TRBJ1-2 | TRBV13 | . | CASSLSPQSNYGYTF | TGTGCCAGCAGCTTATCCCCGCAGTCTAACTATGGCTACACCTTC
. | TRBJ1-1 | TRBV5-6 | TRBD1 | CASSPSVGQGVLTEAFF | TGTGCCAGCAGCCCATCCGTTGGACAGGGGGTTCTGACTGAAGCTTTCTTT
. | TRBJ1-1 | TRBV30 | . | CAWNMNTEAFF | TGTGCCTGGAATATGAACACTGAAGCTTTCTTT
. | TRBJ1-1 | TRBV11-3 | . | CASSFDRNTEAFF | TGTGCCAGCAGCTTCGACAGAAACACTGAAGCTTTCTTT
. | TRBJ1-1 | TRBV5-6 | . | CASSQLRQDTEAFF | TGTGCCAGCAGCCAACTTCGACAGGACACTGAAGCTTTCTTT
once | TRBJ2-3 | TRBV4-2 | TRBD2 | CASSQAVAGGTDTQYF | TGTGCCAGCAGCCAAGCGGTGGCGGGGGGCACAGATACGCAGTATTTT
. | TRBJ1-1 | TRBV27 | . | CASSLSAGGYTEAFF | TGTGCCAGCAGTTTAAGTGCTGGGGGGTACACTGAAGCTTTCTTT
. | TRBJ2-7 | TRBV14 | . | CASSQERRPNRGEQYF | TGTGCCAGCAGCCAAGAAAGGCGTCCCAACCGGGGGGAGCAGTACTTC
. | TRBJ2-3 | TRBV7-8 | TRBD1 | CASSLMTGADTQYF | TGTGCCAGCAGCTTAATGACAGGGGCAGATACGCAGTATTTT
. | TRBJ2-5 | TRBV28 | TRBD1 | CASKQGVRETQYF | TGTGCCAGCAAACAGGGGGTTCGGGAGACCCAGTACTTC
. | TRBJ1-2 | TRBV28 | . | CASSLSGRNYGYTF | TGTGCCAGCAGTTTAAGCGGCAGAAACTATGGCTACACCTTC